This T cell receptor (beta chain) was documented in a study of cytomegalovirus exposure and HLA in healthy donors. Turning to the study itself: About 79% of 398 genotyped donors fell in the Caucasian-associated ancestry cluster.

A word on this clone: Antigen unknown.

Germline V CDR1 and CDR2: SGHRS, YFSETQ. Trimming took 9 bases from V and 0 from J; bases not matched to a gene: 6. CDR3 size: 15 residues. Notes on the study in general: About 90% or about 30% of the time was how often most TCR beta V segments were productive, according to an earlier analysis. As a later analysis revealed, most CMV-associated TCR beta chains appeared HLA-restricted. Altogether, 164 TCR beta chains were recorded as cytomegalovirus-associated.

PCR primers comprised 60 Vbeta and 13 Jbeta primers. The assay was immunoSEQ multiplex PCR, and TCRdb's table has in-frame clones only and misses some. This sample has fewer than 110,000 clones; approximately 80% occur once, and the top ten carry about 4.3%. The V call is TRBV5-1, the J call TRBJ2-3; 11 nucleotides align to TRBD2. The specimen sequenced was PBMCs. The TCR comes from a male donor in good health and CMV-seronegative. The CDR3, as DNA: TGCGCCACCCGGACTAGCGGGTATAGCACAGATACGCAGTATTTT. Translating it yields CATRTSGYSTDTQYF.